The 4 T cell receptor beta chains given below trace back to one sample, sequenced in a study of cytomegalovirus exposure and HLA in healthy donors. The PCR was carried out with 60 Vbeta primers and 13 Jbeta primers. Only in-frame clones appear in the TCRdb table, and some are missing; sequencing was by immunoSEQ multiplex PCR. The repertoire holds some 110,000 clones, with approximately 77% as singletons. The source material was PBMCs. The receptors derive from a man aged 50 to 60 in good health and CMV-seropositive.

The rearrangement joins TRBV5-8 to TRBJ2-7; 8 nucleotides match TRBD2. The trim removed 2 bases at V and 0 bases at J, leaving 4 bases unmatched. CDR1 is SGHTS, CDR2 YDEGEE, per germline. The CDR3 runs to 15 residues. The DNA of the CDR3 is TGTGCCAGCAGCTTAGGAGGACTAGCCTCCTACGAGCAGTACTTC. This encodes CASSLGGLASYEQYF.

The sample holds one count of this clone. The chain is built from TRBV6-5 and TRBJ1-6; 7 bases line up with TRBD1. CDR3 length: 14 residues. Germline CDR1 reads MNHEY; CDR2 reads SVGAGI. V dropped 4 bases and J dropped 7; count of bases not matched to a gene: 4. The CDR3 loop is CASSLTGTNSPLHF. The CDR3 DNA is TGTGCCAGCAGTTTGACAGGGACGAATTCACCCCTCCACTTT.

This chain uses TRBV6-6 with TRBJ2-5; 10 positions match TRBD2. The length of the CDR3 is 16 residues. Germline CDR1 is MNHNY and CDR2 is SVGAGI (reference sequence). J lost 2 bases, V lost 4 bases, and 7 bases had no gene match. CDR3 bases: TGTGCCAGCAGTTGGGGGGGGACTAGCGCTCAAGAGACCCAGTACTTC. Translating gives CASSWGGTSAQETQYF.

The chain is built from TRBV5-1 and TRBJ2-7; 8 nucleotides line up with TRBD1. Germline lookup yields CDR1 SGHRS and CDR2 YFSETQ. The CDR3 loop spans 17 amino acids. V lost 4 bases, J lost 2 bases, and 14 bases stayed unmatched. The CDR3 sequence is CASSPRGDRLKTYEQYF. In nucleotides, the CDR3 is TGCGCCAGCAGCCCAAGAGGGGACAGGTTAAAAACCTACGAGCAGTACTTC.